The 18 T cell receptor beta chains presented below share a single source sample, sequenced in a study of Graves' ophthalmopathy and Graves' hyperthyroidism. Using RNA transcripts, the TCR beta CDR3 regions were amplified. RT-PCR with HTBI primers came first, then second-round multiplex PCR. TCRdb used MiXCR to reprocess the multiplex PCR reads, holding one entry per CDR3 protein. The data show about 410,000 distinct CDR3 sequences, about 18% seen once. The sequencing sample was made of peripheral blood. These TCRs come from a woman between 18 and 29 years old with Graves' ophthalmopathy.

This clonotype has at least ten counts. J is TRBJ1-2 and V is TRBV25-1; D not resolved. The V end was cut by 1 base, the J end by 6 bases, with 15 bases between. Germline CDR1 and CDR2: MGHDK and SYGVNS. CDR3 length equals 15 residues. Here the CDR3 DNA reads TGTGCCAGCAGTGAATCCTCCCTGGGAGGCCATGGCTACACCTTC. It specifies CASSESSLGGHGYTF.

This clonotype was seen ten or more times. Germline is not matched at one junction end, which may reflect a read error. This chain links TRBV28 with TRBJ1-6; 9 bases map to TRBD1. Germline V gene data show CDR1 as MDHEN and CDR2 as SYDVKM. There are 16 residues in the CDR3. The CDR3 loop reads CASSLPRTGDNSPLHF. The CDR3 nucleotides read TGTGCCAGCAGTTTACCCCGGACAGGGGATAACTCACCCCTCCACTTT.

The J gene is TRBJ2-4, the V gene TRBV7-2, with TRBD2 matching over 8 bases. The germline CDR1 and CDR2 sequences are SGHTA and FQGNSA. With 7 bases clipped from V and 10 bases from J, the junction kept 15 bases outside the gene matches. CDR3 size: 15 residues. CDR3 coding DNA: TGTGCCAGCAACCCAACTAGCGGCAATCAAGGGATTCAGTACTTC. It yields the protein CASNPTSGNQGIQYF.

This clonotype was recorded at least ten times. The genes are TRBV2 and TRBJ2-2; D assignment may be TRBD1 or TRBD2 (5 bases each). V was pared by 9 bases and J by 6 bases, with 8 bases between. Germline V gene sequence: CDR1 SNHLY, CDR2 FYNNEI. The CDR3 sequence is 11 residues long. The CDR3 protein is CARGVAGELFF. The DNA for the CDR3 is TGTGCCAGGGGGGTCGCCGGGGAGCTGTTTTTT. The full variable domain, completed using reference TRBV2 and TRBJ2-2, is EPEVTQTPSHQVTQMGQEVILRCVPISNHLYFYWYRQILGQKVEFLVSFYNNEISEKSEIFDDQFSVERPDGSNFTLKIRSTKLEDSAMYFCARGVAGELFFGEGSRLTVL.

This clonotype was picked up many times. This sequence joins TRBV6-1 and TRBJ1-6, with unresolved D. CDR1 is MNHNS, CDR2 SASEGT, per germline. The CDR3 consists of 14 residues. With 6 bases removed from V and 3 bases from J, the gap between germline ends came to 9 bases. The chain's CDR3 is CASRTGRYNSPLHF. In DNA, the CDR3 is TGTGCCAGCAGAACCGGGCGCTATAATTCACCCCTCCACTTT.

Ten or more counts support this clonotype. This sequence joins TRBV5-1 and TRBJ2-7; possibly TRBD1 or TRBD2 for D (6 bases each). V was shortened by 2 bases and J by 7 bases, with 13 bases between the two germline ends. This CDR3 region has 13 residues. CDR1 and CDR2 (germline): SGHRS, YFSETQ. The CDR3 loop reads CASSFLGAGEQYF. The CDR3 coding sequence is TGCGCCAGCAGCTTTTTGGGGGCGGGAGAGCAGTACTTC.

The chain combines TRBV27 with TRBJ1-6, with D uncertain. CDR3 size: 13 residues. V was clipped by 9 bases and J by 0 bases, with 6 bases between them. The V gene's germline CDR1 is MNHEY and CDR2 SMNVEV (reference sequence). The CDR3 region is CARESSYNSPLHF. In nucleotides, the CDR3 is TGTGCCAGAGAAAGCTCCTATAATTCACCCCTCCACTTT.

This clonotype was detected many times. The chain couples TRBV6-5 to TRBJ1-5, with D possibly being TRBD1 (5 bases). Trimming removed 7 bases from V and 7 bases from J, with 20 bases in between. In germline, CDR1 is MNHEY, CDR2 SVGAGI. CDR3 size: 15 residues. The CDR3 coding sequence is TGTGCCAGCACTTCCACGAAGGGACCGGGACAGCCCCAGCATTTT. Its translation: CASTSTKGPGQPQHF.

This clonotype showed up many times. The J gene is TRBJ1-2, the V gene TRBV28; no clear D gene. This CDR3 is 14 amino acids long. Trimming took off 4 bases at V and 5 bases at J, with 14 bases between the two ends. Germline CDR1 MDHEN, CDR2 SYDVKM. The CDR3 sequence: CASSWRQVGYGYTF. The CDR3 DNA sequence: TGTGCCAGCAGTTGGCGGCAAGTTGGTTATGGCTACACCTTC.

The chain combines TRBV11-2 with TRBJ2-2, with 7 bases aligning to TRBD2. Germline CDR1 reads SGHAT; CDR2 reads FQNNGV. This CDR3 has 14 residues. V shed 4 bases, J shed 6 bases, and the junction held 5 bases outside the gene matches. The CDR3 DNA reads TGTGCCAGCAGCTCCCCCGGGGGGTCCGGGGAGCTGTTTTTT. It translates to CASSSPGGSGELFF.

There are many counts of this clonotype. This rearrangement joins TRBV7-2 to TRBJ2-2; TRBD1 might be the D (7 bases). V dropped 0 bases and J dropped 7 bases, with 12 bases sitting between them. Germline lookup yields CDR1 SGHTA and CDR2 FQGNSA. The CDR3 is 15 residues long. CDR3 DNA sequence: TGTGCCAGCAGCTTAGCCGCAGGGGGGCACGGGGAGCTGTTTTTT. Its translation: CASSLAAGGHGELFF.

This chain's CDR3 is CSARDRTSFYEQYF. CDR3 DNA: TGCAGTGCTAGAGATCGGACTAGTTTTTACGAGCAGTACTTC. The chain recombines TRBV20-1 with TRBJ2-7, with 7 nucleotides matching TRBD2. CDR3 length equals 14 residues. V lost 0 bases to trimming and J lost 4 bases; unmatched junction nucleotides: 6. Germline CDR1 DFQATT, CDR2 SNEGSKA (reference sequence).

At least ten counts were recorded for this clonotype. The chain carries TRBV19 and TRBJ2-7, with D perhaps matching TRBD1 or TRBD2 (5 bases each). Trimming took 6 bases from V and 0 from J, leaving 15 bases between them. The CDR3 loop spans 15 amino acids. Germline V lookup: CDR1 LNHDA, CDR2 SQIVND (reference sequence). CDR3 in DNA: TGTGCCAGTAGCGCGAGGGGACGGAGCTCCTACGAGCAGTACTTC. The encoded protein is CASSARGRSSYEQYF. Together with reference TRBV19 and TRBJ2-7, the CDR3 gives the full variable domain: DGGITQSPKYLFRKEGQNVTLSCEQNLNHDAMYWYRQDPGQGLRLIYYSQIVNDFQKGDIAEGYSVSREKKESFPLTVTSAQKNPTAFYLCASSARGRSSYEQYFGPGTRLTVT.

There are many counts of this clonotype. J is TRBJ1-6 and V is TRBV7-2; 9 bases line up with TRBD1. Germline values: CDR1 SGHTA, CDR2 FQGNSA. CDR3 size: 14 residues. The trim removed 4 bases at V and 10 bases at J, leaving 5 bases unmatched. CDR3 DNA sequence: TGTGCCAGCAGCTCTACAGGGGGCGGGTCACCCCTCCACTTT. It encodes CASSSTGGGSPLHF.

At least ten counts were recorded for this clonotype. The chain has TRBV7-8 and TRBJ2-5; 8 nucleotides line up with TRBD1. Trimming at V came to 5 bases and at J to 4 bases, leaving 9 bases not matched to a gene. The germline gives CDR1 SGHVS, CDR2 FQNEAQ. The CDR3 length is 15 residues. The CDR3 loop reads CASSTRQGRGETQYF. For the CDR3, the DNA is TGTGCCAGCAGCACGCGACAGGGGCGGGGAGAGACCCAGTACTTC.

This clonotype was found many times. CDR3 sequence (DNA): TGTGCCAGCAGCTTTCTACAGGGGTTGGAGACCCAGTACTTC. As protein: CASSFLQGLETQYF. V is TRBV7-8 and J is TRBJ2-5, with 7 bases that match TRBD1. The CDR3 sequence is 14 residues long. Per germline, CDR1 SGHVS and CDR2 FQNEAQ. Trimming cost V 3 bases and J 5 bases; bases outside gene matches: 6.

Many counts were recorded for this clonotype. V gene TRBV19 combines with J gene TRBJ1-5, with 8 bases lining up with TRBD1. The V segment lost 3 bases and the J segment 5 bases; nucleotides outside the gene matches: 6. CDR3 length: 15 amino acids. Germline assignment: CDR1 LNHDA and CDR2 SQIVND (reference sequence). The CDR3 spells CASSIRGRGDQPQHF. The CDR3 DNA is TGTGCCAGTAGTATCAGGGGGCGGGGTGATCAGCCCCAGCATTTT.

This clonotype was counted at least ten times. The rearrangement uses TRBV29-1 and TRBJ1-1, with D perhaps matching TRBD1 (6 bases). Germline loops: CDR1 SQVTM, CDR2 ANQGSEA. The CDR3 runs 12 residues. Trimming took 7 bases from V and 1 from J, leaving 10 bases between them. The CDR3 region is CSALTGNTEAFF. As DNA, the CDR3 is TGCAGCGCCCTGACAGGGAACACTGAAGCTTTCTTT.